This paragraph covers one TCR beta chain sequence. Authors' data handling: Cell counts per sample came from amplifying reference gene primers. TCRdb's copy holds only in-frame clones and misses some; the assay was immunoSEQ multiplex PCR. That table is the source of V, J and clone size, and D and trimming were worked out from the DNA. This table holds 300,000 to 450,000 clones, about 85% found once. This entry is derived from a study of blood T cell repertoires in COVID-19. The wider study: In each case, the material was cDNA or gDNA derived from T cells, B-cell-depleted T cells, or PBMCs.

Germline V gene sequence: CDR1 SGHRS, CDR2 YFSETQ. V dropped 4 bases and J dropped 5 bases, with 14 bases sitting between them. The CDR3 length is 14 residues. Input material: peripheral blood. V is TRBV5-1 and J is TRBJ2-3; D might be TRBD1 (6 bases). The receptor was isolated from a woman between 18 and 30 years old with acute or convalescent COVID-19. CDR3 sequence (DNA): TGCGCCAGCAGCCCTTACAGGGTAGGAGATACGCAGTATTTT. Its protein is CASSPYRVGDTQYF.